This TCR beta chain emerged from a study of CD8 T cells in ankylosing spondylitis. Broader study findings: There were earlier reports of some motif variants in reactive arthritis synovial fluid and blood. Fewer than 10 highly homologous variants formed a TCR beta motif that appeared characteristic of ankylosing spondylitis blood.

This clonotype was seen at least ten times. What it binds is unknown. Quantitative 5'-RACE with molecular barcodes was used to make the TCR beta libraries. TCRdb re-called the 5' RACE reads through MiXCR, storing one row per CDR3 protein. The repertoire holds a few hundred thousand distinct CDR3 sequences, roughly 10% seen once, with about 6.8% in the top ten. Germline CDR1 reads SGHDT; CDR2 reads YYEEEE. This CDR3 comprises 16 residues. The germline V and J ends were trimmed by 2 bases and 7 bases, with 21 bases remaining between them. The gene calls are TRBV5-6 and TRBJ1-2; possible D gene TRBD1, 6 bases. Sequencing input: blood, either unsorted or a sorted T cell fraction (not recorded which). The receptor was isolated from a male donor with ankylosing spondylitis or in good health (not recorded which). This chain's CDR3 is CASSFEAVGGLFGYTF. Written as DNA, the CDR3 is TGTGCCAGCAGCTTCGAGGCGGTGGGGGGCCTTTTTGGCTACACCTTC.